This TCR beta chain appears in the sequencing data of a study of CXCR3-negative and CXCR3-positive naive CD8 T cells. Regarding the study as a whole: Comparably high diversity marked both naive subsets, whereas memory CD8+ cells had much lower diversity. For CXCR3-positive naive cells, TRB CDR3s were more hydrophobic than those of CXCR3-negative naive cells. For naive cells, CXCR3-negative and CXCR3-positive subsets had similar TRBV-TRBJ usage; for memory cells, usage differed.

Per the germline V gene, CDR1 is LNHDA and CDR2 is SQIVND (reference sequence). The CDR3 is made up of 15 amino acids. The libraries of TRB cDNA were constructed through 5' RACE using UMI labels. TCRdb re-called the 5' RACE reads and gives one entry per CDR3 protein, without DNA. The sample includes 110,000 or so distinct CDR3 sequences. Regarding this clonotype: As yet, its antigen is unknown.

The sequencing sample was made of naive CXCR3+ CD8+ T cells from blood. This sample's subset: CD45RO-CCR7+CD27+CD95- naive CD8+ T cells expressing CXCR3 (TNR3+). V is TRBV19 and J is TRBJ2-6. The clonotype was recovered from a human donor in good health. Some clones in this sample may be carry-over from other donors' samples. CDR3 sequence reads: CASSIRNSGANVLTF.